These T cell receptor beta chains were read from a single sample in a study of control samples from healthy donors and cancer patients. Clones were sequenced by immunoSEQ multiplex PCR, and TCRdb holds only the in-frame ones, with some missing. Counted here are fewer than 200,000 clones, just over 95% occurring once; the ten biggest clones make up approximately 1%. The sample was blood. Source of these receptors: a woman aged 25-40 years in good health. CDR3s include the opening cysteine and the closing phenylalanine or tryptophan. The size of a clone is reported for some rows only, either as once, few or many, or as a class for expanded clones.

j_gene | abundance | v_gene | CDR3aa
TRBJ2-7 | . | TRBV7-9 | CASSLGTRSEQYF
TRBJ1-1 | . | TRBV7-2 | CASSLQLNTEAFF
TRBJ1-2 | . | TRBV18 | CASSPFGPTTYGYTF
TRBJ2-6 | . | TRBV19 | CASRRGVASSGANVLTF
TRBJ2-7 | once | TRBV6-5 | CASPRQESSYEQYF
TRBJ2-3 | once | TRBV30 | CAWTLREGVDTQYF
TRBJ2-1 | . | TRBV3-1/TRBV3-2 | CATTDRGNYNEQFF
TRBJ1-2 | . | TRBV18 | CASSPQYGDYGYTF
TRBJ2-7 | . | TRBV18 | CASSPPVGYEQYF
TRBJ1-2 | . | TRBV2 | CASSDLYGYTF
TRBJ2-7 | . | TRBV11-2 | CASSLGYPGTGNYEQYF
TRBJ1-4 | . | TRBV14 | CASSRLDTNEKLFF
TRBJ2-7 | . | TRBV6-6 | CASNLEGYEQYF
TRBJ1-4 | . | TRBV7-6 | CASSFRQGNNEKLFF
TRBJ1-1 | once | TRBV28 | CASSLRGRNTEAFF
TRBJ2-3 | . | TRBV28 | CAAGEASGGVADTQYF
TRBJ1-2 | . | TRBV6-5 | CASSTLGTGYTF
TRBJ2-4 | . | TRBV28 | CASSTYRGPGWRNIQYF
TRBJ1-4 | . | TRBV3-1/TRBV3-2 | CASSPTGTNNEKLFF
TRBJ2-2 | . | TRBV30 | CAWRWAPNTGELFF
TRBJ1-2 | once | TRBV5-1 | CASSLGQGPSTTF
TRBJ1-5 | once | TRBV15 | CATSLSMDRYNQPQHF
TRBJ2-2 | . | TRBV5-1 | CASSLGVGTANTGELFF
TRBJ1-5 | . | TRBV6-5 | CASSYTPGQPQHF
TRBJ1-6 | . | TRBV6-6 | CASSYWPGPPLVHF
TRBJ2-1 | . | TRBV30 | CAWRMAGNYNEQFF
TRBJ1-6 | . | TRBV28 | CASSLGGPYNSPLHF
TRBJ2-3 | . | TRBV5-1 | CASSLAEPSTDTQYF
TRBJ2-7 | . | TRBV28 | CASSLSVGRAGREQYF
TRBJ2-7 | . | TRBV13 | CASSKMGSPYEQYF
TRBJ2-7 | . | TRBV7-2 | CASSSWGGGTYEQYF
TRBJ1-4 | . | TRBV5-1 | CASGQGDNEKLFF
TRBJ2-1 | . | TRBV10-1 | CASSESPPRLAGSEQFF
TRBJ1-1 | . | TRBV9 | CASGIGMNTEAFF
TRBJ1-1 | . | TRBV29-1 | CSVADRAGGTEAFF
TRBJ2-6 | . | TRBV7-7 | CASSPGTGAVPGANVLTF
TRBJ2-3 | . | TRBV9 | CASSVGQTSGGADTQYF
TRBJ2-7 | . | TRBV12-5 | CASGDSTYEQYF
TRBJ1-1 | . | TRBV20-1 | CSASKPGVMNTEAFF
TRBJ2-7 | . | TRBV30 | CAWSVAGVIYEQYF
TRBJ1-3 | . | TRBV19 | CASSIADIDGNTIYF
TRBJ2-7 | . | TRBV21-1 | CASSPRASGLSYEQYF